This T cell receptor (beta chain) came from a study of blood T cell repertoires in COVID-19. Using immunoSEQ multiplex PCR, the repertoire was profiled, and TCRdb retains in-frame clones only, with some absent. This table holds about 180,000 clones, 84% found once. The TCR sequence derives from a human donor in a cohort sampled during active COVID-19. Source material: peripheral blood.

Here the CDR3 DNA reads TGTGCCAGCAGAACGCGTTCCCACCAGCGGGGCTCCTACGAGCAGTACTTC. Protein: CASRTRSHQRGSYEQYF. The chain employs TRBV13 and TRBJ2-7, with 7 bases that match TRBD2. V was clipped by 6 bases and J by 0 bases; unmatched bases: 14. Germline CDR1 is PRHDT and CDR2 is FYEKMQ (reference sequence). The CDR3 runs 17 residues.